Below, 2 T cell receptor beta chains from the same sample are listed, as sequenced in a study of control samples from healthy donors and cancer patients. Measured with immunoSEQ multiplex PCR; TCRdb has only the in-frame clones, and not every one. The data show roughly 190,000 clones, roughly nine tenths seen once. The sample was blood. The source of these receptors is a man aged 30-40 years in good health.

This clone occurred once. CDR3 DNA: TGTGCCAGCAGCTTAGGTACCTCCGCAGGGCCAGATACGCAGTATTTT. It specifies CASSLGTSAGPDTQYF. This chain uses TRBV7-9 with TRBJ2-3, with D possibly matching TRBD1 (5 bases). The length of the CDR3 is 16 residues. Germline values: CDR1 SEHNR, CDR2 FQNEAQ (reference sequence). Trimming cost V 1 base and J 4 bases, with 15 bases left between them.

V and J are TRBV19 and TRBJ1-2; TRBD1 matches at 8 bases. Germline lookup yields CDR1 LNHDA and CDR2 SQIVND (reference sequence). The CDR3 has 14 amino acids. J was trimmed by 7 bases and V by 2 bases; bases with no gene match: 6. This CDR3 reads CASSITGQGGGYTF. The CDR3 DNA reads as TGTGCCAGTAGTATAACAGGACAGGGCGGTGGCTACACCTTC. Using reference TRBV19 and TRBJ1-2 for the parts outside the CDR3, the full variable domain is DGGITQSPKYLFRKEGQNVTLSCEQNLNHDAMYWYRQDPGQGLRLIYYSQIVNDFQKGDIAEGYSVSREKKESFPLTVTSAQKNPTAFYLCASSITGQGGGYTFGSGTRLTVV.